The T cell receptor (beta chain) under discussion was sequenced for a study of early T cells in non-severe SARS-CoV-2 infection. Study-wide results and caveats: CD4 and private specificities were missed by VDJdb matching, which favored anti-spike CD8 responses.

Points on this clonotype: What it binds is not known.

One entry per CDR3 protein, called by TCRdb with MiXCR from the 5' RACE reads. The profile shows some 66,000 distinct CDR3 sequences, around 14% of them singletons. In germline, CDR1 is SNHLY, CDR2 FYNNEI. This CDR3 comprises 14 residues. V dropped 6 bases and J dropped 5 bases, with 16 bases sitting between them. This TCR was recovered from an adult who was a healthcare worker with PCR-confirmed SARS-CoV-2 infection or an uninfected control (not recorded which). The chain carries TRBV2 and TRBJ1-2; D uncertain. Input material: whole blood. The CDR3 sequence is CASSAETGTYGYTF. The CDR3 coding sequence is TGTGCCAGCAGCGCTGAGACGGGTACTTATGGCTACACCTTC.